This TCR beta chain was identified during a study of long-term antiretroviral therapy in people with HIV. Study details: About a decade before 2015, the earliest samples were taken when ART was typically delayed. Study observations and caveats: The study collected blood between about 2004 and 2017, possibly under older ART regimens. Pre-ART expanded clones dominated the repertoire at every time point.

An immunoSEQ assay, version v3.0, was performed at survey level. Profiled with immunoSEQ multiplex PCR; TCRdb holds only in-frame clones, not every one. The sample contains tens of thousands of clones, roughly 82% of which appear only once. Between the trimmed V and J ends, which lost 7 bases and 5 bases, there was a span of 9 bases. Germline V CDR1 and CDR2: MDHEN, SYDVKM. The CDR3 spans 11 residues. This clone has only a few counts. Its antigen is undetermined. Sequenced material: unsorted PBMCs, taken 0.3 years after starting antiretroviral therapy. The genes are TRBV28 and TRBJ2-7, with D unresolved. The sequence was collected from a man younger than 30 with HIV. This CDR3 is CASTRENEQYF. The CDR3 coding sequence is TGTGCCAGCACCCGCGAGAACGAGCAGTACTTC. Drawing the rest from reference TRBV28 and TRBJ2-7, the complete variable domain is DVKVTQSSRYLVKRTGEKVFLECVQDMDHENMFWYRQDPGLGLRLIYFSYDVKMKEKGDIPEGYSVSREKKERFSLILESASTNQTSMYLCASTRENEQYFGPGTRLTVT.